This T cell receptor beta chain was documented in a study of blood T cell repertoires in COVID-19. Whole-study context: The study drew acute and convalescent COVID-19 samples from the United States, Italy and Spain.

In the study's own analysis: Researchers report that nucleated cell counts were estimated from reference gene primer amplification. Generated by immunoSEQ multiplex PCR, the TCRdb table keeps only in-frame clones and is missing some. Clone size and the V and J calls come from that table; the DNA yielded D and trimming. The sample comprises about 190,000 clones, around four fifths of which are singletons, and around 20% rests with the top ten. This CDR3 is 16 amino acids long. Trimming pared 3 bases from V and 3 bases from J, leaving 17 bases between. Germline assignment: CDR1 SGHRS and CDR2 YFSETQ. The material sequenced was peripheral blood. This TCR was recovered from a human donor in a cohort sampled during active COVID-19. The V and J genes are TRBV5-1 and TRBJ2-3, with a tentative D call TRBD2 (7 bases). CDR3 loop: CASSSGGRWRTDTQYF. The CDR3 DNA sequence: TGCGCCAGCAGCTCGGGGGGCCGGTGGAGGACAGATACGCAGTATTTT.